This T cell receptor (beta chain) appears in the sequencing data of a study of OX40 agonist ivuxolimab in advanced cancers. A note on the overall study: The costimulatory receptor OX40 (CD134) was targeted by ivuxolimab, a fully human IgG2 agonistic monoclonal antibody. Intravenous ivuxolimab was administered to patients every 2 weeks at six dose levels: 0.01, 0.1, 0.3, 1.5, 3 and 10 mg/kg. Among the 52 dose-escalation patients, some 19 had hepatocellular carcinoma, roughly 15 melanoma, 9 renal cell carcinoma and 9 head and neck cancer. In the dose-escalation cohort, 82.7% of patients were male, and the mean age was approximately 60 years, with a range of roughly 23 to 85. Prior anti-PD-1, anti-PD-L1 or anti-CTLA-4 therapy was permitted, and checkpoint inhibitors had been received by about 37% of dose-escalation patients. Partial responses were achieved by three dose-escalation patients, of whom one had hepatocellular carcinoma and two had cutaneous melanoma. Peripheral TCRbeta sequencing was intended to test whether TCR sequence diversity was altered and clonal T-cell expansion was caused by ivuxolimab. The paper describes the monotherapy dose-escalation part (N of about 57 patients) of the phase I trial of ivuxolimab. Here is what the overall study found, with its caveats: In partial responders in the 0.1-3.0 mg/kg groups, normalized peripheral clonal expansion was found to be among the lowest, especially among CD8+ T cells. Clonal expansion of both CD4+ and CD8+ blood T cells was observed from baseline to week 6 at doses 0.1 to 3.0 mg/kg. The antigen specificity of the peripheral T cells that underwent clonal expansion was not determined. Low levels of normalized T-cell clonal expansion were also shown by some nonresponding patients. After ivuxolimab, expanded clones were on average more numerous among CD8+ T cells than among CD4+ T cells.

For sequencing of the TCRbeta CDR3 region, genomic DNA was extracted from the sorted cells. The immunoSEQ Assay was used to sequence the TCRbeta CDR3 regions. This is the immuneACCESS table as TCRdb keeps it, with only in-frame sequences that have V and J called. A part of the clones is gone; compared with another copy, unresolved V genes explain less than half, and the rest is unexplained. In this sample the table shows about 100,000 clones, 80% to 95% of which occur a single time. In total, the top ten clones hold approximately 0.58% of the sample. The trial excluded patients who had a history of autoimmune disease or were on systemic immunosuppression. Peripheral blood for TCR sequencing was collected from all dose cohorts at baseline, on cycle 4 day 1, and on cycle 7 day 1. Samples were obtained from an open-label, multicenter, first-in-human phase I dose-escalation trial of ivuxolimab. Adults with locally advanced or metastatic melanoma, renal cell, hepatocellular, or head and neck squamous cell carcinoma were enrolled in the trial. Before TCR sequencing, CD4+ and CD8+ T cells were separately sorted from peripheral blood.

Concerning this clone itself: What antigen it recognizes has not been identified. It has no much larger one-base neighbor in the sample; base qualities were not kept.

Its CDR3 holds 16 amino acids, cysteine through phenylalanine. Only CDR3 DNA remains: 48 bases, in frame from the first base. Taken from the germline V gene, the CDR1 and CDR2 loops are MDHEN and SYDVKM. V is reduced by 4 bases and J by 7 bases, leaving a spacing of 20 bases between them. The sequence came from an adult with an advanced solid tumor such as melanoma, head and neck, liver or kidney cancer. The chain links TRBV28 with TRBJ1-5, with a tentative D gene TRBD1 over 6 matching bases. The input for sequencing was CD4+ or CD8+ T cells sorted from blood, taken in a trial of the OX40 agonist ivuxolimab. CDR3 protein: CASSSTGWGSKQPQHF. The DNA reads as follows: TGTGCCAGCAGTTCCACAGGGTGGGGCAGTAAGCAGCCCCAGCATTTT.